This T cell receptor beta chain originates from a study of identical twins. The CDR3 contains 15 residues. Trimming cost V 3 bases and J 6 bases, with 18 bases left between them. In germline, CDR1 is SQVTM, CDR2 ANQGSEA. TCRdb processed the 5' RACE reads anew with MiXCR; each CDR3 protein has one entry. The sample includes under 300,000 distinct CDR3 sequences, around an eighth of them seen just once. The rearrangement joins TRBV29-1 to TRBJ2-1, with D possibly matching TRBD2 (6 bases). The sequencing input was memory (CD45RO+) T cells sorted from blood. The receptor was derived from a woman aged 18 to 35 in good health. In DNA, the CDR3 is TGCAGCGTTGAGGCCCCTAGCTGGAGGGCCAATGAGCAGTTCTTC. The encoded protein is CSVEAPSWRANEQFF.